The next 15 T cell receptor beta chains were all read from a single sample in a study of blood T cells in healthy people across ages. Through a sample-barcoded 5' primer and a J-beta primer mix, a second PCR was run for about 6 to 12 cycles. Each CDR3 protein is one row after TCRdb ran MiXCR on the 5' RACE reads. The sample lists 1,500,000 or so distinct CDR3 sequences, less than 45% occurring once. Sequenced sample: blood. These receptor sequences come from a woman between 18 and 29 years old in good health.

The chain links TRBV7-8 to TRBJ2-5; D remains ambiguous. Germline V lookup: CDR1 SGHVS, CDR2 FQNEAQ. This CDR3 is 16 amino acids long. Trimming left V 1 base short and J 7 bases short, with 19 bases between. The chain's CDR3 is CASSLVRFTPRWTQYF. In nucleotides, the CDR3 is TGTGCCAGCAGCTTAGTGAGGTTCACCCCGCGGTGGACCCAGTACTTC.

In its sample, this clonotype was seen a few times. CDR3 nucleotides: TGTGCCAGCAGTTACTCGCCCAGGGAGGACTACGAGCAGTACTTC. Residues: CASSYSPREDYEQYF. The chain recombines TRBV6-2 or TRBV6-3 with TRBJ2-7, with a weak D call TRBD2 (6 bases). The germline V gene has CDR1 MNHEY and CDR2 SVGEGT. V was clipped by 0 bases and J by 3 bases, with 12 bases between them. CDR3 length: 15 residues.

CDR3 in amino acids: CASSATLLAGDRSYEQYF. Written as DNA, the CDR3 is TGTGCCAGCAGCGCCACCCTGTTAGCGGGAGATCGGTCCTACGAGCAGTACTTC. This chain joins TRBV7-9 and TRBJ2-7; 9 bases map to TRBD2. Germline lookup yields CDR1 SEHNR and CDR2 FQNEAQ (reference sequence). Losses at the gene ends were 5 bases for V and 1 base for J; bases not matched to a gene: 15. The CDR3 has 18 amino acids. The whole variable domain, remainder taken from reference TRBV7-9 and TRBJ2-7, is DTGVSQNPRHKITKRGQNVTFRCDPISEHNRLYWYRQTLGQGPEFLTYFQNEAQLEKSRLLSDRFSAERPKGSFSTLEIQRTEQGDSAMYLCASSATLLAGDRSYEQYFGPGTRLTVT.

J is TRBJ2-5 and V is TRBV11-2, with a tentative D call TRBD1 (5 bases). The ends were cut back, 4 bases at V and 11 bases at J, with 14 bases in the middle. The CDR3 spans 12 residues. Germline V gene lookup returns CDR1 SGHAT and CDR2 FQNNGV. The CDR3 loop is CASSSPAQEQYF. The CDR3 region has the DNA TGTGCCAGCAGCTCTCCAGCACAGGAGCAGTACTTC.

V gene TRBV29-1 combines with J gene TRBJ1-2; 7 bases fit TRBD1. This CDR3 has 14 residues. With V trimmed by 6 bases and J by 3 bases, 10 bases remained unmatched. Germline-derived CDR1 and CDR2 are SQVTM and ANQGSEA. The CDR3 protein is CSVTGTATYYGYTF. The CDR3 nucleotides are TGCAGCGTCACCGGGACAGCCACCTACTATGGCTACACCTTC.

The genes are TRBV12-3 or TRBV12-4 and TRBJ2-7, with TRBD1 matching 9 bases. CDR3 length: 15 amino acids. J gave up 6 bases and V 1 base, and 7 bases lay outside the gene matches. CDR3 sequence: CASSLEGQGACEQYF. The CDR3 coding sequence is TGTGCCAGCAGTTTAGAGGGACAGGGAGCCTGCGAGCAGTACTTC.

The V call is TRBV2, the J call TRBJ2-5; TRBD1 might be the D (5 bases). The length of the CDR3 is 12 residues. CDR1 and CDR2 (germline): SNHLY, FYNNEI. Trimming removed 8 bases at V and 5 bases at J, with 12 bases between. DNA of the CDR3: TGTGCCAGCGGGTTAGGGGTGGAGACCCAGTACTTC. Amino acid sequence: CASGLGVETQYF.

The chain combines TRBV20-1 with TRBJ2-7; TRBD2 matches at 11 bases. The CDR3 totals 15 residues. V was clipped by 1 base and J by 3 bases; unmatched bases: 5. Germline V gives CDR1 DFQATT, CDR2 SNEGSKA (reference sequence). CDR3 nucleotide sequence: TGCAGTGCTAGAGCCCCGGGACTAGCGGACTACGAGCAGTACTTC. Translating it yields CSARAPGLADYEQYF.

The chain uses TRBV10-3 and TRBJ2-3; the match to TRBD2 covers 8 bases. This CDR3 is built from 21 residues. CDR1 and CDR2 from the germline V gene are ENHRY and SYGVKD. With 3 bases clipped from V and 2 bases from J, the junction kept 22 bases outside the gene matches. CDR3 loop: CAISEPVGREEINTYTDTQYF. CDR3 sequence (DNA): TGTGCCATCAGTGAACCGGTGGGGCGGGAGGAAATCAACACCTACACAGATACGCAGTATTTT.

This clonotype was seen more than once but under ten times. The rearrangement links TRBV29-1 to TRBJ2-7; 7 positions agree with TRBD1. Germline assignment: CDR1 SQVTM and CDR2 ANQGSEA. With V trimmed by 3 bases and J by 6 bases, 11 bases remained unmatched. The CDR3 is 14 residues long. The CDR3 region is CSVDQGRQGGEQYF. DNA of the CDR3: TGCAGCGTTGACCAGGGGAGACAGGGCGGCGAGCAGTACTTC.

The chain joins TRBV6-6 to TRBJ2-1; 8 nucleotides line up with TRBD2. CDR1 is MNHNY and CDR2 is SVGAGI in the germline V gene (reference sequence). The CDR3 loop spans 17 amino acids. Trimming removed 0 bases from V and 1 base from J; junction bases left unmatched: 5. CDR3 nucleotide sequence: TGTGCCAGCAGTTACTCGGGACTAGGCAGGTCCTACAATGAGCAGTTCTTC. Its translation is CASSYSGLGRSYNEQFF.

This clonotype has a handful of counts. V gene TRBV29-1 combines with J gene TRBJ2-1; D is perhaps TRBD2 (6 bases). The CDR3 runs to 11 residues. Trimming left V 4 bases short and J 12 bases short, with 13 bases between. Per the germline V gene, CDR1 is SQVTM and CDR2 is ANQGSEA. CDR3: CSVGRGTSQFF. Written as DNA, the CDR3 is TGCAGCGTTGGACGCGGGACTTCGCAGTTCTTC.

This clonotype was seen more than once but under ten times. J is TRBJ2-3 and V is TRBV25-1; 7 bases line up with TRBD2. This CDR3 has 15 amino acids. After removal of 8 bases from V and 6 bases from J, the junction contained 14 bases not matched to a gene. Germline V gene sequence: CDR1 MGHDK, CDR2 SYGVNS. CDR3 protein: CASSYASGGADTQYF. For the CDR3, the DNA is TGTGCCAGCTCCTACGCTAGCGGAGGGGCGGATACGCAGTATTTT. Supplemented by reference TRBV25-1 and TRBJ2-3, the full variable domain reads EADIYQTPRYLVIGTGKKITLECSQTMGHDKMYWYQQDPGMELHLIHYSYGVNSTEKGDLSSESTVSRIRTEHFPLTLESARPSHTSQYLCASSYASGGADTQYFGPGTRLTVL.

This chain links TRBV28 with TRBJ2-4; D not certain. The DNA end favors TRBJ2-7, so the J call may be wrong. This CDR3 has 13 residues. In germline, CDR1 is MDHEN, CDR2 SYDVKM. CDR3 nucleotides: TGTGCCAGCAGTTGGAGAGAGTCCCACGAGCAGTACTTC. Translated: CASSWRESHEQYF.

Here the CDR3 reads CASSYSRWTGSRVEQFF. The CDR3 DNA reads as TGTGCCAGCAGTTACTCGAGGTGGACAGGGAGTCGGGTGGAGCAGTTCTTC. The chain employs TRBV6-5 and TRBJ2-1; the match to TRBD1 covers 8 bases. The germline CDR1 and CDR2 sequences are MNHEY and SVGAGI. The length of the CDR3 is 17 residues. J gave up 10 bases and V 0 bases, and 14 bases lay outside the gene matches.